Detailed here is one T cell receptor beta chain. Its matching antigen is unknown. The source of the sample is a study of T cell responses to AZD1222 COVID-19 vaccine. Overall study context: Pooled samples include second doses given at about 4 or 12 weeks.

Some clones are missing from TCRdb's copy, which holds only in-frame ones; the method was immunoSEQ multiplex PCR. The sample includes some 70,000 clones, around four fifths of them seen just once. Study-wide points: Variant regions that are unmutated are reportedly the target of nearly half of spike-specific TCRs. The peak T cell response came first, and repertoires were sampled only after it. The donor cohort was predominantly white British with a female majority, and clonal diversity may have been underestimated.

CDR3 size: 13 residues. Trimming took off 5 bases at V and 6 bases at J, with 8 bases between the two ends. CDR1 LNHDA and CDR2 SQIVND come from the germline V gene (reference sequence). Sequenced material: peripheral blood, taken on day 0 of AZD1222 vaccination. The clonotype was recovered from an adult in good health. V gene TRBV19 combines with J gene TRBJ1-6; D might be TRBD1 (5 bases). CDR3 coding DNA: TGTGCCAGTAGTTACAGGTCTAATTCACCCCTCCACTTT. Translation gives CASSYRSNSPLHF.